The rows below give T cell receptor beta chains drawn from one sample of a study of technical replicates of blood from a handful of donors. Sequenced by immunoSEQ multiplex PCR; TCRdb stores in-frame clones only, minus some. This sample yields about 75,000 clones, of which 85% to 95% are seen a single time; about 0.4% belongs to the top ten. Specimen: T cells isolated from PBMCs. These receptor sequences come from a human donor in good health. Each CDR3 is given with its conserved first and last residue. The order of the fields is J gene, clone size, V gene, D gene, CDR3 protein, CDR3 DNA. A D gene is named only where the DNA matches it firmly. Size is omitted from some rows. Given values are once, few, many or a class for expanded clones.

j_gene: TRBJ2-3; abundance: -; v_gene: TRBV2; d_gene: TRBD2; CDR3aa: CASSPLSGRADTQYF; CDR3nt: TGTGCCAGCAGTCCTCTTAGCGGGAGGGCAGATACGCAGTATTTT
j_gene: TRBJ2-5; abundance: -; v_gene: TRBV28; d_gene: TRBD2; CDR3aa: CASSLGLAGGETQYF; CDR3nt: TGTGCCAGCAGCCTCGGACTAGCGGGAGGAGAGACCCAGTACTTC
j_gene: TRBJ1-1; abundance: -; v_gene: TRBV28; d_gene: TRBD1; CDR3aa: CASSFRQGGTEAFF; CDR3nt: TGTGCCAGCAGTTTTAGACAGGGTGGGACTGAAGCTTTCTTT
j_gene: TRBJ2-7; abundance: -; v_gene: TRBV1; d_gene: -; CDR3aa: CTSSPPLSRRYEQYF; CDR3nt: TGCACCAGCAGCCCTCCTCTTTCGAGGAGGTACGAGCAGTACTTC
j_gene: TRBJ1-1; abundance: -; v_gene: TRBV27; d_gene: -; CDR3aa: CASSPGGREAFF; CDR3nt: TGTGCCAGCAGTCCGGGGGGGAGAGAAGCTTTCTTT
j_gene: TRBJ2-3; abundance: -; v_gene: TRBV19; d_gene: TRBD1; CDR3aa: CASSGDRQGATDTQYF; CDR3nt: TGTGCCAGTAGTGGGGACCGACAGGGGGCTACAGATACGCAGTATTTT
j_gene: TRBJ2-2; abundance: -; v_gene: TRBV5-1; d_gene: -; CDR3aa: CASSFIGANTGELFF; CDR3nt: TGCGCCAGCAGCTTTATAGGGGCGAACACCGGGGAGCTGTTTTTT
j_gene: TRBJ1-2; abundance: -; v_gene: TRBV6-5; d_gene: TRBD1; CDR3aa: CASSRDRINYGYTF; CDR3nt: TGTGCCAGCAGCCGGGACAGAATTAACTATGGCTACACCTTC
j_gene: TRBJ2-1; abundance: -; v_gene: TRBV27; d_gene: -; CDR3aa: CATLDLSSGQNEQFF; CDR3nt: TGTGCCACCCTGGACCTTTCTTCAGGACAGAATGAGCAGTTCTTC
j_gene: TRBJ2-1; abundance: -; v_gene: TRBV5-8; d_gene: -; CDR3aa: CASGEDEQFF; CDR3nt: TGTGCCAGCGGGGAGGATGAGCAGTTCTTC
j_gene: TRBJ2-5; abundance: -; v_gene: TRBV7-2; d_gene: -; CDR3aa: CASSLTAGVETQYF; CDR3nt: TGTGCCAGCAGCTTAACGGCAGGGGTGGAGACCCAGTACTTC
j_gene: TRBJ1-4; abundance: -; v_gene: TRBV28; d_gene: -; CDR3aa: CASSTPGSPNEKLFF; CDR3nt: TGTGCCAGCAGTACTCCAGGGTCCCCTAATGAAAAACTGTTTTTT
j_gene: TRBJ2-5; abundance: once; v_gene: TRBV7-8; d_gene: TRBD2; CDR3aa: CASSLGAPASGWQETQYF; CDR3nt: TGTGCCAGCAGCTTAGGAGCGCCAGCTAGCGGGTGGCAAGAGACCCAGTACTTC
j_gene: TRBJ2-7; abundance: -; v_gene: TRBV12-2; d_gene: -; CDR3aa: CASRLWLQDSYEQYF; CDR3nt: TGTGCAAGTCGCTTATGGTTGCAGGATTCCTACGAGCAGTACTTC
j_gene: TRBJ2-7; abundance: -; v_gene: TRBV6-4; d_gene: -; CDR3aa: CASSRDISTYEQYF; CDR3nt: TGTGCCAGCAGTAGGGACATCTCCACCTACGAGCAGTACTTC
j_gene: TRBJ1-1; abundance: -; v_gene: TRBV9; d_gene: TRBD1; CDR3aa: CASSVGQDEAFF; CDR3nt: TGTGCCAGCAGCGTGGGACAGGATGAAGCTTTCTTT
j_gene: TRBJ2-2; abundance: once; v_gene: TRBV4-1; d_gene: TRBD2; CDR3aa: CASRRAGGPGTGELFF; CDR3nt: TGCGCCAGCAGGAGAGCGGGAGGGCCAGGCACCGGGGAGCTGTTTTTT
j_gene: TRBJ1-4; abundance: -; v_gene: TRBV6-5; d_gene: -; CDR3aa: CASSYSGGTEKLFF; CDR3nt: TGTGCCAGCAGTTACTCTGGGGGGACTGAAAAACTGTTTTTT
j_gene: TRBJ2-7; abundance: -; v_gene: TRBV7-3; d_gene: -; CDR3aa: CASSLNPDSYEQYF; CDR3nt: TGTGCCAGCAGCTTAAACCCAGACAGCTACGAGCAGTACTTC
j_gene: TRBJ1-1; abundance: -; v_gene: TRBV30; d_gene: TRBD1; CDR3aa: CAWKGPTGQSGTEAFF; CDR3nt: TGTGCCTGGAAGGGGCCTACGGGACAGTCGGGCACTGAAGCTTTCTTT
j_gene: TRBJ2-1; abundance: once; v_gene: TRBV14; d_gene: TRBD2; CDR3aa: CASSPHTSGEEQFF; CDR3nt: TGTGCCAGCAGCCCTCATACTAGCGGCGAAGAGCAGTTCTTC
j_gene: TRBJ2-3; abundance: -; v_gene: TRBV9; d_gene: TRBD2; CDR3aa: CASSWDYQDTDTQYF; CDR3nt: TGTGCCAGCAGCTGGGACTACCAAGACACAGATACGCAGTATTTT